This is a list of T cell receptor beta chains from one sample in a study of shared clonotypes between healthy human individuals. The protocol was immunoSEQ multiplex PCR, while the TCRdb copy is restricted to in-frame clones and leaves out a portion. The table lists roughly 1,600,000 clones, approximately 98.5% of them singletons. The specimen was naive CD4+ T cells sorted from blood. The receptors originated from a man aged 25 to 40 in good health. Each CDR3 is given with its conserved first and last residue. D genes are given only for firm matches. Clone size is not always given. Where it is, it says once, few, many or a class for expanded clones.

D gene	V gene	J gene	clone size	CDR3 DNA	CDR3 protein
TRBD1	TRBV7-3	TRBJ2-7	-	TGTGCCAGCAGCCGGGACAGGACCTACGAGCAGTACTTC	CASSRDRTYEQYF
TRBD1	TRBV27	TRBJ2-7	-	TGTGCCAGCAGTTCCCGGGACAGGATGCACGAGCAGTACTTC	CASSSRDRMHEQYF
TRBD2	TRBV7-9	TRBJ2-1	-	TGTGCCAGCAGCCTCGGATCGCTAGCGGGAGTCGGCAATGAGCAGTTCTTC	CASSLGSLAGVGNEQFF
TRBD1	TRBV6-5	TRBJ1-1	-	TGTGCCAGCAGTTCGGGACAGTACACTGAAGCTTTCTTT	CASSSGQYTEAFF
-	TRBV19	TRBJ1-2	-	TGTGCCAGTAGTATCAGATATCGTGACTATGGCTACACCTTC	CASSIRYRDYGYTF
-	TRBV7-9	TRBJ1-1	-	TGTGCCAGCAGTTTCAGCCAGGGGAACACTGAAGCTTTCTTT	CASSFSQGNTEAFF
TRBD1	TRBV19	TRBJ2-2	-	TGTGCCAGTAGTCCCGAAGGGACAGGCGTAAACACCGGGGAGCTGTTTTTT	CASSPEGTGVNTGELFF
-	TRBV6-6	TRBJ2-5	-	TGTGCCAGCAGCGCCTCCGAGACCCAGTACTTC	CASSASETQYF
-	TRBV28	TRBJ2-7	-	TGTGCCAGCAGTTTAGACCTAGCGAGTTACGAGCAGTACTTC	CASSLDLASYEQYF
-	TRBV28	TRBJ2-3	-	TGTGCCAGCAGTACGTATAGGGGTCTGCCAGATACGCAGTATTTT	CASSTYRGLPDTQYF
-	TRBV5-4	TRBJ2-1	once	TGTGCCAGCAGCTCGTCGTCGGGATACAATGAGCAGTTCTTC	CASSSSSGYNEQFF
-	TRBV9	TRBJ2-1	-	TGTGCCAGCAGCGTAGCTGGTAGTGGCTACGCCGGGGACAATGAGCAGTTCTTC	CASSVAGSGYAGDNEQFF
TRBD1	TRBV29-1	TRBJ2-7	-	TGCAGCGTCGAACAGGGGCTGGACGAGCAGTACTTC	CSVEQGLDEQYF
-	TRBV18	TRBJ2-5	-	TGTGCCAGCTCACCAGGTCCAGAGACCCAGTACTTC	CASSPGPETQYF
TRBD1	TRBV28	TRBJ1-4	once	TGTGCCAGCAGTTTTTACTGGACAGGGGGTGGAAAACTGTTTTTT	CASSFYWTGGGKLFF
-	TRBV7-9	TRBJ2-4	-	TGTGCCAGCAGCTCAGGGGACATTCAGTACTTC	CASSSGDIQYF
-	TRBV19	TRBJ2-1	-	TGTGCCAGTAGTGCAACAGGGACCTTTAATGAGCAGTTCTTC	CASSATGTFNEQFF
-	TRBV7-2	TRBJ2-7	-	TGTGCCAGCAGCTTTGAGGAGGGGGCTCTGGCCGAGCAGTACTTC	CASSFEEGALAEQYF
-	TRBV4-1	TRBJ2-1	once	TGCGCCAGCAACCAAGCGGGCAGCTCCTACAATGAGCAGTTCTTC	CASNQAGSSYNEQFF
TRBD2	TRBV27	TRBJ2-1	-	TGTGCCAGCAGTCCCCAGGGACTAGCGGAAGAGCAGTTCTTC	CASSPQGLAEEQFF
TRBD1	TRBV23-1	TRBJ1-5	-	TGCGCCAGCAGTCCCGCGGGACAGGCCAGCAATCAGCCCCAGCATTTT	CASSPAGQASNQPQHF
TRBD1	TRBV7-2	TRBJ1-2	-	TGTGCCAGCAGCTTTAGGGGACAGGGGGCTGTCTATGGCTACACCTTC	CASSFRGQGAVYGYTF
-	TRBV10-3	TRBJ1-1	once	TGTGCCATCAGTGAGTCCGACGGGGGGGGAGCTTTCTTT	CAISESDGGGAFF
TRBD2	TRBV29-1	TRBJ2-4	-	TGCAGCGTTGAGAGCGGGGACGGACACATTCAGTACTTC	CSVESGDGHIQYF
-	TRBV2	TRBJ2-7	-	TGTGCCAGCAGTGAAAGGGTCAGGGCGTACGAGCAGTACTTC	CASSERVRAYEQYF
TRBD1	TRBV6-1	TRBJ2-7	-	TGTGCCAGCAGTGAACGCCTGGGACAGGCGGGTTACGAGCAGTACTTC	CASSERLGQAGYEQYF
TRBD1	TRBV7-9	TRBJ1-2	-	TGTGCCAGCAGGCCGGGACAGGGGAATGGCTACACCTTC	CASRPGQGNGYTF
-	TRBV27	TRBJ2-5	-	TGTGCCAGCAGTTTATCGATCCAAGAGACCCAGTACTTC	CASSLSIQETQYF
TRBD2	TRBV7-9	TRBJ2-5	-	TGTGCCAGCAGCTCGACTAGCGGCCAAGAGACCCAGTACTTC	CASSSTSGQETQYF
-	TRBV5-1	TRBJ2-7	-	TGCGCCAGCAGCTTGGGCGACACGGGGAGGCAGTACTTC	CASSLGDTGRQYF
-	TRBV7-2	TRBJ2-7	-	TGTGCCAGCAGCTTAATTAACGTACTAGTTGCCGAGCAGTACTTC	CASSLINVLVAEQYF
-	TRBV30	TRBJ2-5	-	TGTGCCTGGAGTTTATGGGCTCAAGAGACCCAGTACTTC	CAWSLWAQETQYF
TRBD1	TRBV6-1	TRBJ2-1	-	TGTGCCAGCAGTGTGAGGCGGGACAGGGGTGGCAATGAGCAGTTCTTC	CASSVRRDRGGNEQFF
-	TRBV19	TRBJ1-5	-	TGTGCCAGTAGGAGGACGGTTTTTGGCAATCAGCCCCAGCATTTT	CASRRTVFGNQPQHF
TRBD2	TRBV7-2	TRBJ2-7	-	TGTGCCAGCAGCCCGCGGACTAGCGGGAGATTATTGGGCGAGCAGTACTTC	CASSPRTSGRLLGEQYF
-	TRBV10-3	TRBJ2-3	-	TGTGCCATCAGTATAGGTAGGGAGGCATACACAGATACGCAGTATTTT	CAISIGREAYTDTQYF
TRBD2	TRBV11-2	TRBJ2-5	-	TGTGCCAGCAGCTTCAGGCGGGGGGATCAAGAGACCCAGTACTTC	CASSFRRGDQETQYF
-	TRBV6-6	TRBJ2-1	-	TGTGCCAGCAGTGGTCTTAATGAGCAGTTCTTC	CASSGLNEQFF
TRBD1	TRBV5-1	TRBJ2-7	-	TGCGCCAGCGGACAGGGACAGCTCTACGAGCAGTACTTC	CASGQGQLYEQYF
-	TRBV28	TRBJ1-5	-	TGTGCCAGCACCAAAGGGGGGGGTTATCAGCCCCAGCATTTT	CASTKGGGYQPQHF
-	TRBV5-1	TRBJ2-1	-	TGCGCCAGCAGCTTTTTCGGCAGGGGCAATGAGCAGTTCTTC	CASSFFGRGNEQFF
-	TRBV5-1	TRBJ1-4	-	TGCGCCAGCAGCTTGGGGCAGGAAGGTGAAAAACTGTTTTTT	CASSLGQEGEKLFF
TRBD1	TRBV10-3	TRBJ1-1	once	TGTGCCATCACTGGGACAGGGGCGAACACTGAAGCTTTCTTT	CAITGTGANTEAFF
TRBD2	TRBV11-2	TRBJ2-7	-	TGTGCCAGCAGCTTAGAGTTAGCGGGAGCCTACGAGCAGTACTTC	CASSLELAGAYEQYF
-	TRBV6-1	TRBJ2-2	-	TGTGCCAGCAGAGACGGACTCGTGAGCACCGGGGAGCTGTTTTTT	CASRDGLVSTGELFF
-	TRBV27	TRBJ2-1	-	TGTGCCAGCAGTTTATGGCTAGCTGGGAATGAGCAGTTCTTC	CASSLWLAGNEQFF
-	TRBV18	TRBJ2-7	-	TGTGCCAGCTCAAACAGGGGCTCCGGGGGAGAGCAGTACTTC	CASSNRGSGGEQYF
TRBD2	TRBV7-2	TRBJ2-7	-	TGTGCCAGCAGCTCAACCACGGGACTAGCGGGTTACGAGCAGTACTTC	CASSSTTGLAGYEQYF
-	TRBV4-3	TRBJ1-2	-	TGCGCCAGCAGCCAAGAAAGGAACTATGGCTACACCTTC	CASSQERNYGYTF
TRBD2	TRBV6-5	TRBJ2-1	-	TGTGCCAGCAGGAGTAGCGGGACTAACAATGAGCAGTTCTTC	CASRSSGTNNEQFF
TRBD1	TRBV6-1	TRBJ1-1	-	TGTGCCAGCAGTGCCGGGACAGGGGTGATGAACACTGAAGCTTTCTTT	CASSAGTGVMNTEAFF
TRBD2	TRBV5-1	TRBJ2-1	-	TGCGCCACCGGACTAGCGGGTATTAACAATGAGCAGTTCTTC	CATGLAGINNEQFF
-	TRBV5-6	TRBJ2-7	-	TGTGCCAGCAGCTTCGATGGGGTCTTTGTCTACGAGCAGTACTTC	CASSFDGVFVYEQYF
-	TRBV5-4	TRBJ2-7	-	TGTGCCAGCAGCTTGGACAGTGGGGTCTACGAGCAGTACTTC	CASSLDSGVYEQYF
-	TRBV15	TRBJ2-3	-	TGTGCCACCAGCAGAGATCCAGGAAGTACTCCAGATACGCAGTATTTT	CATSRDPGSTPDTQYF